This TCR beta chain was captured by sequencing in a study of monozygotic twins with inflammatory bowel disease. Broader study findings: Especially where disease activity was present, IBD patients had fewer clonotypes in common with others than healthy twins did. Healthy co-twins showed greater TCRbeta diversity (inverse Simpson) than IBD patients.

Researchers collected approximately 2.7 ml of blood per donor. Concerning this clonotype: As yet, its antigen is unknown.

The team made cDNA by running eight separate reactions for each sample. TCRdb reanalyzed the 5' RACE reads and collapses them to one entry per CDR3 protein, without DNA. Here the sample table reports more than 300,000 distinct CDR3 sequences. The CDR3 loop spans 18 amino acids. Germline CDR1 reads LNHNV; CDR2 reads YYDKDF (reference sequence). The TCR sequence derives from a human donor with ulcerative colitis or Crohn's disease, or a healthy co-twin of an affected twin (not recorded which). The chain uses TRBV15 and TRBJ2-1; TCRdb's D call, TRBD2, is unchecked because there is no DNA. The sequencing sample was made of blood. This CDR3 is CATSRDLFWTSGADEQFF.